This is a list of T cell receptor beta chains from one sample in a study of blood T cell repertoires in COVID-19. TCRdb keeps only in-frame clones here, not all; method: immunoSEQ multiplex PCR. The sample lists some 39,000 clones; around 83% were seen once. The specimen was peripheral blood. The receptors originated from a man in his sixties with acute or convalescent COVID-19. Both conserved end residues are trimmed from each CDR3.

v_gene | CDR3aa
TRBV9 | ASGLPGKNTEAF
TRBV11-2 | ASSSTSGGWEQY
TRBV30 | ACSGGRNIQY
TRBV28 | ASRGDTFGEQY
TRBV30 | AWRRQPNTEAF
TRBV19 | ASSIRQGGAGGGEQF
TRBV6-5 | ASSRDRSYEQY
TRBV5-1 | ASSLVPGTGTYNEQF
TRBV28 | ASSPGGAGVTEAF
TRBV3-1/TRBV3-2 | ASSPGDQGTQY
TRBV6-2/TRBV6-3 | ASSWDPGQVTDTQY
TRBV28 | ASTNPQNPRFNEQF
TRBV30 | AWRAGRGTGSEQF
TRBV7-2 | ASSLDLAGGPDTQY
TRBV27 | ASSFPGRGEAF
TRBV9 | ASSAPGDYEQY
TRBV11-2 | ASSFGEQETQY
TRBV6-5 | ASSKREGYNEQF
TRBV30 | AWSPPTGWLSNTIY
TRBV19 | ASRQTNQPQH
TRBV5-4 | ASSLAASGGRGELF
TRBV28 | ASIGQGGWAF
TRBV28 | ASSPDSLWLNEKLF
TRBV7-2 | ASTPPSAGNYGYT
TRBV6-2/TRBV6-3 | ASTPGEGMDGYT
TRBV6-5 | ASLRANTGELF
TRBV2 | ASSPNGGETEGYT
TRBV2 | ASSVALNTEAF
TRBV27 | ASRRGLKEKLF
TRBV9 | ASSVAGSGGFGEQY
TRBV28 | ASQQGWDAYEQY
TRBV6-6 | ASRRGNQPQH
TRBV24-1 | ATSDLQATTGELF
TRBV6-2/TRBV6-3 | ASSYYRGRRVAGDRDEQF
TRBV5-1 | ASSTRTGGNSGANVLT
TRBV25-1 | ASSEWGGPSGGYGYT
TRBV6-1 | ASSELGGTNEKLF
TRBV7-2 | ASSLETGGLYEQY
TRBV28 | ASSSGTKNIQY
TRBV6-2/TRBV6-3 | ASSYSRDTQY
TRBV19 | ASRPGAGGELF
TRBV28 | ASSPRGGQGDGYT